Listed below are T cell receptor beta chains from one sample, sequenced in a study of cytomegalovirus exposure and HLA in healthy donors. Profiling relied on immunoSEQ multiplex PCR, and the TCRdb table lists in-frame clones only, not all of them. Here the sample spans some 130,000 clones, less than 80% being singletons. The sequenced material came from PBMCs. These receptors were collected from a man in his forties in good health and CMV-seropositive. Both conserved end residues are part of each CDR3. Part of the rows lack a size; the others show once, few, many or a class for expanded clones.

v_call	j_call	clone_size	cdr3_aa
TRBV10-1	TRBJ1-1	-	CASSEEEYTEAFF
TRBV6-5	TRBJ1-1	-	CASVRGWGGAFF
TRBV10-2	TRBJ2-4	-	CASKLAGGTAKNIQYF
TRBV5-1	TRBJ1-5	once	CASSLTGTEYQPQHF
TRBV6-5	TRBJ1-1	-	CASSYENRDPSEAFF
TRBV10-1	TRBJ2-2	-	CASASGGGTGELFF
TRBV14	TRBJ2-7	-	CASRRTGSLEQYF
TRBV7-3	TRBJ2-7	few	CASSSSPREEQYF
TRBV18	TRBJ2-7	once	CASSPPSGGAGGEQYF
TRBV7-2	TRBJ2-2	-	CASSIRGANGELFF
TRBV25-1	TRBJ1-4	-	CASRGDRGLNEKLFF
TRBV15	TRBJ2-1	-	CATSSIAAGGAGEQFF
TRBV9	TRBJ2-1	-	CASTPRVSSYNEQFF
TRBV25-1	TRBJ2-7	-	CASEPRLAGGYEQYF
TRBV19	TRBJ2-7	-	CASSRGQGVISYEQYF
TRBV7-2	TRBJ2-3	-	CASSLARTSGRATDTQYF
TRBV6-5	TRBJ1-6	-	CASSYASSYNSPLHF
TRBV7-9	TRBJ2-5	-	CSSRENQETQYF
TRBV2	TRBJ2-1	-	CASSPTGVSYNEQFF
TRBV30	TRBJ1-1	-	CAWGRQVNTEAFF
TRBV2	TRBJ2-1	-	CASSEGGAAYNEQFF
TRBV6-6	TRBJ2-2	-	CASRLSGTGELFF
TRBV28	TRBJ2-7	-	CASSLSPGWKDTYEQYF
TRBV7-3	TRBJ2-1	-	CASSRTSGLNEQFF
TRBV27	TRBJ1-6	once	CASSWGLGGDNKSPLHF
TRBV6-5	TRBJ2-7	-	CASSYGLAGVREQYF
TRBV6-6	TRBJ2-3	-	CASAPRRERTGTQYF
TRBV6-4	TRBJ2-6	-	CASSRGMHSGANVLTF
TRBV6-1	TRBJ2-7	-	CASSEDRQAYEQYF
TRBV5-1	TRBJ2-1	-	CASSLQQGVEQFF
TRBV5-6	TRBJ2-7	-	CASSLSGGTAYEQYF
TRBV13	TRBJ2-3	-	CASSPQRQTDTQYF
TRBV9	TRBJ2-2	few	CASSVQGNTGELFF
TRBV7-2	TRBJ2-3	-	CASSPRILKRASTDTQYF
TRBV5-4	TRBJ2-3	-	CASSHGGASGSEIADTQYF
TRBV6-4	TRBJ2-7	-	CASSVILAGVSEQYF
TRBV4-1	TRBJ1-6	-	CASSQVGTGESSYNSPLHF
TRBV5-1	TRBJ2-1	-	CASSLVAGHYNEQFF
TRBV6-1	TRBJ2-3	-	CASSASGQSTDTQYF
TRBV7-9	TRBJ1-3	-	CASSWDQGSGNTIYF
TRBV7-8	TRBJ1-6	-	CASSLGGPNSPLHF
TRBV19	TRBJ2-1	-	CASSNQPGTGVTNEQFF
TRBV19	TRBJ2-2	once	CASKTGGWDTGELFF
TRBV6-1	TRBJ2-3	-	CASSEARSLGTDTQYF
TRBV5-8	TRBJ1-4	few	CASSEGLIATNEKLFF
TRBV4-1	TRBJ2-1	-	CASSHGPSYNEQFF
TRBV12-5	TRBJ2-2	-	CASGGHRGPGELFF
TRBV4-1	TRBJ2-2	-	CASRWDSANTGELFF